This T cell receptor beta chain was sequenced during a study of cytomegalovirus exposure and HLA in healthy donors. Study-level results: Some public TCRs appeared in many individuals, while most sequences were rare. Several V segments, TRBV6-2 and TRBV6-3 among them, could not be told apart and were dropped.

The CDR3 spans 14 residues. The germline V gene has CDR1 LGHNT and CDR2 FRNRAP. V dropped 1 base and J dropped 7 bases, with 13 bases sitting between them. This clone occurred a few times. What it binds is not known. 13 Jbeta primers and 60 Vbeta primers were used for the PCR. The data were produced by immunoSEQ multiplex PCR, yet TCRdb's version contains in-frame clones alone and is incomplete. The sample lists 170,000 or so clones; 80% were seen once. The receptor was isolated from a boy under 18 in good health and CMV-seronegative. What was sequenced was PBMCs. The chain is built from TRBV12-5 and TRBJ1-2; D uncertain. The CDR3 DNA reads TGTGCTAGTGGTTTGGCTACGGGATATGGTGGCTACACCTTC. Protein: CASGLATGYGGYTF.